This T cell receptor beta chain was found in a study of blood T cell repertoires in COVID-19. Overall study: Sites across the United States, Italy and Spain contributed samples from acute and convalescent COVID-19.

The CDR3 sequence is 14 residues long. The V end lost 1 base, the J end lost 5 bases, and 11 bases lay between the germline ends. Looked up from germline, CDR1 is SGHTA and CDR2 is FQGNSA. This table comes from immunoSEQ multiplex PCR, and its TCRdb copy is limited to in-frame clones, with some not included. The table has 390,000 or so clones, around 83% seen once; the top ten hold around 5.1%. Sample: PBMCs or T cells enriched from blood (not recorded which). The TCR was taken from a woman aged 45 to 65 who had recovered from COVID-19. This chain joins TRBV7-2 and TRBJ1-1, with no clear D. The CDR3 spells CASSLGEGRTEAFF. The CDR3 nucleotides read TGTGCCAGCAGCTTAGGGGAGGGAAGGACTGAAGCTTTCTTT.